These T cell receptor beta chains were read from a single sample in a study of spatial heterogeneity in lung cancer. TCRdb re-analysed the 5' RACE reads in MiXCR, keeping a single row per CDR3 protein. The sample has over 10,000 distinct CDR3 sequences; 3.5% to 4.5% are singletons. The sample was lung tumor tissue, taken at surgery. The receptor set was obtained from a male donor with early-stage non-small cell lung cancer. Each CDR3 is given with its conserved first and last residue. Each record gives: J gene, V gene, clone size, D gene, CDR3 DNA, CDR3 protein. The D gene is left open where the match is weak. Some rows mark clone size as missing; the rest say once, few, many or name a class of expanded clone.

TRBJ2-3,TRBV28,many,.,TGTGCCAGCAGGAGGGCAGGCAGCACAGATACGCAGTATTTT,CASRRAGSTDTQYF
TRBJ1-6,TRBV30,many,.,TGTGCCTGGGCTTACCCGGGGACGGGGAATTCACCCCTCCACTTT,CAWAYPGTGNSPLHF
TRBJ1-5,TRBV30,many,TRBD1,TGTGCCTGGAGCACAGGGGCGACTCAGCCCCAGCATTTT,CAWSTGATQPQHF
TRBJ2-3,TRBV7-2,few,.,TGTGCCAGCAGCTCGGCCGCGCGGTCAACGCAGTATTTT,CASSSAARSTQYF
TRBJ1-1,TRBV2,many,TRBD1,TGTGCCAGCAGTGAAAGTGAGGGGGCCGTCACTGAAGCTTTCTTT,CASSESEGAVTEAFF
TRBJ2-5,TRBV24-1,few,TRBD2,TGTGCCACCAGTGACCCCGCTAGCGGGGGAACTCAAGAGACCCAGTACTTC,CATSDPASGGTQETQYF
TRBJ1-1,TRBV15,many,TRBD1,TGTGCCACCAGCCCGGACAGGCTGAACACTGAAGCTTTCTTT,CATSPDRLNTEAFF
TRBJ2-1,TRBV7-9,many,.,TGTGCCAGCAGTGGGGAACTAGTGAACTGCCACAATGAGCAGTTCTTC,CASSGELVNCHNEQFF
TRBJ2-7,TRBV20-1,medium-sized,.,TGCAGTGCTAGAAAGGGGAACGAGCAGTACTTC,CSARKGNEQYF
TRBJ1-5,TRBV20-1,many,.,TGCAGTGCTAGAGATTTTGGAAGGGATCAGCCCCAGCATTTT,CSARDFGRDQPQHF
TRBJ2-3,TRBV30,medium-sized,.,TGTGCCTGGAGTAGAGGACAGTGCACAGATACGCAGTATTTT,CAWSRGQCTDTQYF
TRBJ2-3,TRBV12-3/TRBV12-4,many,.,TGTGCCAGCAGTTCCGCAGGGACTCGAGGGAACACAGATACGCAGTATTTT,CASSSAGTRGNTDTQYF
TRBJ2-5,TRBV5-1,many,TRBD2,TGCGCCAGCAGCCAAAGCGGGATCCAAGAGACCCAGTACTTC,CASSQSGIQETQYF
TRBJ1-2,TRBV15,.,.,TGTGCCACCAGCAGAGCCTGGGGAGAAACGCGCGGCTACACCTTC,CATSRAWGETRGYTF
TRBJ2-7,TRBV12-3/TRBV12-4,medium-sized,TRBD1,TGTGCCAGCAGCCGTAACAGGGGTTACGAGCAGTACTTC,CASSRNRGYEQYF
TRBJ1-4,TRBV7-9,.,.,TGTGCCAGCAGCCCCGATAGGGGGTTGGGACGTGAAAAACTGTTTTTT,CASSPDRGLGREKLFF
TRBJ1-6,TRBV5-1,medium-sized,.,TGCGCCAGCAGCTTGGGGCAGGCCCAGTCACCCCTCCACTTT,CASSLGQAQSPLHF
TRBJ2-2,TRBV7-7,many,.,TGTGCCAGCAGCTCGACAGGTCCGAACACCGGGGAGCTGTTTTTT,CASSSTGPNTGELFF
TRBJ2-5,TRBV7-9,many,.,TGTGCCAGCAGCCGAAGCTGGACGGAGACCCAGTACTTC,CASSRSWTETQYF
TRBJ1-5,TRBV18,.,TRBD1,TGTGCCAGCTCACCCGGGACAGGTAATCAGCCCCAGCATTTT,CASSPGTGNQPQHF